These 17 T cell receptor beta chains came from one sample sequenced in a study of blood T cells in healthy people across ages. For the second PCR, which ran for about 6 to 12 cycles, a sample-barcoded 5' primer and a J-beta primer mix were used. TCRdb redid the calling of the 5' RACE reads with MiXCR, one entry per CDR3 protein. The sample lists roughly 1,500,000 distinct CDR3 sequences, 42% occurring once. Sequencing used blood. The source of these receptors is a woman in her late teens or twenties in good health.

The chain uses TRBV20-1 and TRBJ2-1, with 7 bases lining up with TRBD1. The CDR3 covers 14 residues. J lost 3 bases, V lost 2 bases, and 4 bases had no gene match. Germline-derived CDR1 and CDR2 are DFQATT and SNEGSKA (reference sequence). The CDR3 reads CSARPGTDYNEQFF. Written as DNA, the CDR3 is TGCAGTGCTAGACCCGGGACAGACTACAATGAGCAGTTCTTC.

The sample holds a few counts of this clonotype. The chain uses TRBV18 and TRBJ2-7; no reliable D call. The CDR3 has 16 residues. The V end lost 0 bases, the J end lost 4 bases, and 16 bases lay between the germline ends. CDR1 is KGHSH and CDR2 is LQKENI in the germline V gene. The CDR3 spells CASSPPVGSSSYEQYF. CDR3 DNA sequence: TGTGCCAGCTCACCACCTGTGGGGTCCAGTTCGTACGAGCAGTACTTC. Based on the CDR3 plus reference TRBV18 and TRBJ2-7, the full variable domain is NAGVMQNPRHLVRRRGQEARLRCSPMKGHSHVYWYRQLPEEGLKFMVYLQKENIIDESGMPKERFSAEFPKEGPSILRIQQVVRGDSAAYFCASSPPVGSSSYEQYFGPGTRLTVT.

The chain has TRBV6-1 and TRBJ2-7; tentatively, D is TRBD1 (5 bases). Trimming pared 3 bases from V and 2 bases from J, leaving 11 bases between. Germline assignment: CDR1 MNHNS and CDR2 SASEGT. The CDR3 is 14 amino acids. The CDR3 is CASSDEAGPYEQYF. DNA for the CDR3: TGTGCCAGCAGTGATGAAGCAGGGCCCTACGAGCAGTACTTC.

At least ten counts were recorded for this clonotype. The chain has TRBV6-5 and TRBJ2-7; the D gene is possibly TRBD1 (5 bases). V lost 4 bases and J 6 bases, leaving 25 bases between the germline ends. Germline CDR1 and CDR2: MNHEY and SVGAGI. The CDR3 consists of 17 residues. The CDR3 region is CASSSKSSSGLSREQYF. The CDR3 DNA reads TGTGCCAGCAGTTCCAAATCCTCTTCAGGGCTGAGTCGCGAGCAGTACTTC.

J is TRBJ2-5 and V is TRBV30; 11 bases agree with TRBD1. In germline, CDR1 is GTSNPN, CDR2 SVGIG (reference sequence). Unmatched junction bases numbered 7, after V lost 8 bases and J lost 5 bases. This CDR3 has 13 residues. CDR3 sequence: CAGGQGAVETQYF. CDR3 in DNA: TGTGCCGGAGGACAGGGGGCTGTGGAGACCCAGTACTTC. Variable domain in full (rest from reference TRBV30 and TRBJ2-5): SQTIHQWPATLVQPVGSPLSLECTVEGTSNPNLYWYRQAAGRGLQLLFYSVGIGQISSEVPQNLSASRPQDRQFILSSKKLLLSDSGFYLCAGGQGAVETQYFGPGTRLLVL.

This clonotype appeared a few times. The genes are TRBV2 and TRBJ2-7, with a possible D match to TRBD2 (5 bases). Matching the DNA end better, TRBJ2-4 makes the J call doubtful. Looked up from germline, CDR1 is SNHLY and CDR2 is FYNNEI. This CDR3 is 14 amino acids long. CDR3 in DNA: TGTGCCAGCAGGCCCCGTGAGGGCAAAAACATTCAGTACTTC. This encodes CASRPREGKNIQYF.

This chain links TRBV23-1 with TRBJ2-2; 11 nucleotides agree with TRBD2. TRBV23-1 is recorded as an ORF, its role being uncertain. V lost 4 bases to trimming and J lost 8 bases; unmatched junction nucleotides: 12. This CDR3 has 17 residues. The CDR3, as DNA: TGCGCCAGCAGTCGCTCGACTAGCGGGGACGGCTGGGGGGAGCTGTTTTTT. Translation: CASSRSTSGDGWGELFF.

The genes are TRBV6-6 and TRBJ1-1; 11 nucleotides match TRBD1. The J segment lost 6 bases and the V segment lost 6 bases, leaving 9 bases of the junction unmatched. Germline CDR1 MNHNY, CDR2 SVGAGI (reference sequence). The CDR3 is 15 residues long. CDR3 in amino acids: CASRPRTGGAAEAFF. The DNA for the CDR3 is TGTGCCAGCAGACCCCGGACAGGGGGCGCGGCTGAAGCTTTCTTT.

This clonotype was seen a few times. The CDR3 loop is CASSPGQGTTNEKLFF. CDR3 DNA: TGCGCCAGCAGCCCTGGGCAGGGAACAACTAATGAAAAACTGTTTTTT. The chain joins TRBV4-1 to TRBJ1-4; tentative D call: TRBD1 (5 bases). The CDR3 is 16 residues long. V lost 4 bases and J lost 0, with 12 bases in between. The germline CDR1 and CDR2 sequences are MGHRA and YSYEKL.

The rearrangement joins TRBV2 to TRBJ2-3, with TRBD1 as a possible D gene (6 bases). This CDR3 spans 14 amino acids. Germline-derived CDR1 and CDR2 are SNHLY and FYNNEI. V was trimmed by 8 bases and J by 2 bases, leaving 14 bases between them. CDR3 sequence reads: CASGRDTYTDTQYF. In nucleotides, the CDR3 is TGTGCCAGCGGTCGGGACACCTACACAGATACGCAGTATTTT.

The chain has TRBV6-1 and TRBJ1-2, with D perhaps matching TRBD1 (6 bases). The length of the CDR3 is 14 residues. The germline gives CDR1 MNHNS, CDR2 SASEGT. V was cut by 3 bases and J by 9 bases, with 17 bases left in between. Here the CDR3 DNA reads TGTGCCAGCAGTGATTCAGGGGCATTGGATCGCTACACCTTC. Its translation: CASSDSGALDRYTF.

The rearrangement joins TRBV7-6 to TRBJ1-4, with 7 positions matching TRBD1. Germline loops: CDR1 SGHVS, CDR2 FNYEAQ. The CDR3 covers 15 residues. V was clipped by 2 bases and J by 11 bases; unmatched bases: 11. The CDR3 loop is CASSLQGGLMKKLFF. The CDR3 DNA is TGTGCCAGCAGCTTACAGGGGGGGTTAATGAAGAAACTGTTTTTT.

This clonotype was recorded a few times. The rearrangement joins TRBV10-3 to TRBJ2-2; the D gene is possibly TRBD2 (5 bases). Trimming took off 8 bases at V and 4 bases at J, with 17 bases between the two ends. The CDR3 consists of 15 residues. Germline CDR1 ENHRY, CDR2 SYGVKD. As DNA, the CDR3 is TGTGCCATCTCCGGTGGGCTAGCTGGCACCGGGGAGCTGTTTTTT. Protein: CAISGGLAGTGELFF.

This clonotype has a handful of counts. The V gene is TRBV7-8, the J gene TRBJ1-2, with D perhaps TRBD1 (5 bases). Trimming cost V 5 bases and J 0 bases, with 10 bases left between them. Germline V lookup: CDR1 SGHVS, CDR2 FQNEAQ. This CDR3 has 14 amino acids. DNA for the CDR3: TGTGCCAGCAGCCAAACGACAGCTAACTATGGCTACACCTTC. As protein: CASSQTTANYGYTF.

This chain links TRBV20-1 with TRBJ2-7; no definite D call. V lost 5 bases and J lost 0, with 14 bases in between. Looked up from germline, CDR1 is DFQATT and CDR2 is SNEGSKA (reference sequence). This CDR3 has 14 residues. CDR3 in DNA: TGCAGTGCTTCGAAGGGAAGGCTCTCCTACGAGCAGTACTTC. This codes for CSASKGRLSYEQYF.

This rearrangement joins TRBV12-3 or TRBV12-4 to TRBJ2-7; D possibly corresponds to TRBD2 (6 bases). The end of the DNA is better explained by TRBJ2-5, so the J call may be wrong. The CDR3 consists of 15 residues. CDR3 in amino acids: CASSSAEGLGETQYF. The CDR3 DNA reads as TGTGCCAGCAGTTCAGCGGAGGGTTTAGGAGAGACCCAGTACTTC.

This clonotype was seen a few times. V usage is TRBV20-1 and J usage is TRBJ2-7, with D tentatively TRBD1 or TRBD2 (5 bases each). V lost 5 bases and J lost 3, with 20 bases in between. CDR3 size: 15 residues. Germline values: CDR1 DFQATT, CDR2 SNEGSKA (reference sequence). CDR3 bases: TGCAGTGCTCCCAACCCGGGACGCGTTTTCTACGAGCAGTACTTC. Translation: CSAPNPGRVFYEQYF.